A selection of T cell receptor beta chains follows, all from one sample in a study of blood T cell repertoires in COVID-19. Method: immunoSEQ multiplex PCR; TCRdb's copy keeps in-frame clones and lacks some. The sample holds 100,000 to 110,000 clones; approximately 81% are singletons and the top ten take 10% to 15%. The sample was peripheral blood. These receptors originate from a human donor in a cohort sampled during active COVID-19. CDR3s include the opening cysteine and the closing phenylalanine or tryptophan. Fields, in order: V gene, J gene, CDR3 protein.

TRBV5-4	TRBJ2-5	CASSPLAGAGETQYF
TRBV6-6	TRBJ2-3	CASSYSPGITTDTQYF
TRBV7-2	TRBJ1-4	CASSRRGRGEKLFF
TRBV18	TRBJ1-2	CASSPQGVYGYTF
TRBV6-5	TRBJ2-7	CASAGSLVSDYEQYF
TRBV6-2/TRBV6-3	TRBJ1-5	CASSSTGLYSNQPQHF
TRBV4-1	TRBJ2-1	CASSQDPHNEQFF
TRBV18	TRBJ2-7	CASSAGLAELSYEQYF
TRBV2	TRBJ1-5	CASSEPGNQPQHF
TRBV6-5	TRBJ1-1	CASSYLARNTEAFF
TRBV27	TRBJ1-5	CASRQYSNQPQHF
TRBV9	TRBJ2-7	CASSTSQGAAYEQYF
TRBV5-4	TRBJ2-7	CASSVPGQGAKEQYF
TRBV14	TRBJ2-7	CASSQVHGSHYEQYF
TRBV6-4	TRBJ2-1	CASSARLAGYNEQFF
TRBV5-1	TRBJ1-5	CASSLNGQSNQPQHF
TRBV29-1	TRBJ2-3	CSVEGGWTSGRAGTQYF
TRBV19	TRBJ2-2	CASSIRGLNTGELFF
TRBV5-4	TRBJ2-7	CASSLGTSGIVYEQYF
TRBV18	TRBJ2-3	CASSPPRQGTDTQYF
TRBV6-2/TRBV6-3	TRBJ2-5	CASSTSGVKTQYF
TRBV3-1/TRBV3-2	TRBJ1-1	CASSQGTGGSAFF
TRBV15	TRBJ2-7	CATSRGAGGSYEQYF
TRBV29-1	TRBJ2-5	CSTRVPGLAGVGETQYF
TRBV3-1/TRBV3-2	TRBJ2-3	CASSPTLAGGTDTQYF
TRBV18	TRBJ1-2	CASSPERGSGGYTF
TRBV7-2	TRBJ2-7	CASSKGVGPEYF
TRBV7-2	TRBJ1-6	CASSQSGQINSPLHF
TRBV5-4	TRBJ2-5	CASSLRQNQETQYF
TRBV18	TRBJ2-3	CASSPNRADTQYF
TRBV2	TRBJ2-7	CASSEPPDRGGNEQYF
TRBV5-4	TRBJ1-2	CASSLGQDHGYTF
TRBV6-1	TRBJ2-7	CASSEEGRGISYEQYF
TRBV18	TRBJ1-1	CASSPYVGATEAFF
TRBV6-4	TRBJ2-5	CASSPRMAGGLETQYF
TRBV5-1	TRBJ2-1	CASSLGQISYNEQFF
TRBV19	TRBJ2-1	CASSIGTSGDNEQFF
TRBV5-1	TRBJ2-7	CASSLGQGGYEQYF
TRBV5-6	TRBJ1-4	CASSHGGGRSKANEKLFF
TRBV2	TRBJ2-7	CASSEWDSSYEQYF
TRBV11-2	TRBJ2-2	CASSRGAGWNTGELFF
TRBV3-1/TRBV3-2	TRBJ1-1	CASSQGWATEAFF